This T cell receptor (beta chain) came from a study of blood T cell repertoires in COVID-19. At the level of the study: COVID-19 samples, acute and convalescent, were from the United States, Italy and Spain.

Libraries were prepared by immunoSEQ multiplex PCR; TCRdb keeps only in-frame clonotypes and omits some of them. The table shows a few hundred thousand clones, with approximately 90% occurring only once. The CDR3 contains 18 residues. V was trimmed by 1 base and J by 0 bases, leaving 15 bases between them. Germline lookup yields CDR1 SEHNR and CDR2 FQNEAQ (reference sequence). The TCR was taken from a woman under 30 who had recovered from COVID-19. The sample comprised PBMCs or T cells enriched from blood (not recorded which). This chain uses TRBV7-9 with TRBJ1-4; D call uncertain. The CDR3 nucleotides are TGTGCCAGCAGCTTAGTCCAGATGTCGGGAGCAACTAATGAAAAACTGTTTTTT. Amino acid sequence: CASSLVQMSGATNEKLFF.